One and the same sample provided the 10 T cell receptor beta chains below, sequenced in a study of a mutant IDH1 vaccine in newly diagnosed glioma. Sequencing was performed with immunoSEQ multiplex PCR; in TCRdb, only in-frame clones are kept and a portion is missing. Of around 40,000 clones listed, roughly 84% are singletons. Documented time point: week 11, during vaccination. It was 300 ug of mutant IDH1 20-mer peptide that made up each vaccine dose, given with topical imiquimod. These receptors lack a known antigen. Sequenced material: PBMCs, taken from a glioma patient whose treatment included an IDH1 peptide vaccine. These receptors all come from a man aged 35 to 55 with glioma.

This clone was observed a single time. This chain joins TRBV7-2 and TRBJ2-5; TRBD2 aligns across 11 bases. Germline CDR1 is SGHTA and CDR2 is FQGNSA. The CDR3 has 15 residues. Unmatched junction bases numbered 6, after V lost 4 bases and J lost 5 bases. This CDR3 is CASSSIAGGPETQYF. The CDR3 bases are TGTGCCAGCAGCTCTATAGCGGGAGGGCCGGAGACCCAGTACTTC. The full variable domain, rest sourced from reference TRBV7-2 and TRBJ2-5, is GAGVSQSPSNKVTEKGKDVELRCDPISGHTALYWYRQSLGQGLEFLIYFQGNSAPDKSGLPSDRFSAERTGGSVSTLTIQRTQQEDSAVYLCASSSIAGGPETQYFGPGTRLLVL.

This chain links TRBV7-2 with TRBJ1-1, with D uncertain. From germline, CDR1 is SGHTA and CDR2 FQGNSA. The CDR3 is 14 amino acids. V was pared by 0 bases and J by 0 bases, with 5 bases between. The CDR3 region is CASSLAHMNTEAFF. In DNA, the CDR3 is TGTGCCAGCAGCTTAGCCCACATGAACACTGAAGCTTTCTTT.

The rearrangement joins TRBV6-5 to TRBJ1-1; no reliable D call. V was cut by 3 bases and J by 7 bases, with 6 bases left in between. The CDR3 length is 11 residues. Germline V gene lookup returns CDR1 MNHEY and CDR2 SVGAGI. CDR3 residues: CASSYGVEAFF. CDR3 DNA sequence: TGTGCCAGCAGTTATGGGGTTGAAGCTTTCTTT.

The chain joins TRBV19 to TRBJ2-7; D is possibly TRBD1 or TRBD2 (6 bases each). This CDR3 contains 12 residues. Trimming cost V 6 bases and J 3 bases, with 9 bases left between them. Germline CDR1 LNHDA, CDR2 SQIVND (reference sequence). DNA of the CDR3: TGTGCCAGTAGCAAGGGGGGCTACGAGCAGTACTTC. It is translated as CASSKGGYEQYF.

The chain links TRBV7-9 to TRBJ2-5; 11 bases line up with TRBD1. The ends lost 1 base at V and 4 bases at J; junction bases unmatched: 11. Germline values: CDR1 SEHNR, CDR2 FQNEAQ (reference sequence). There are 18 residues in the CDR3. This CDR3 reads CASSLGTGGLYRRETQYF. The CDR3 DNA follows: TGTGCCAGCAGCTTAGGGACAGGGGGCCTTTATCGACGAGAGACCCAGTACTTC.

The V gene is TRBV5-4, the J gene TRBJ2-7, with D unresolved. Germline V CDR1 and CDR2: SGHNT, YYREEE (reference sequence). The CDR3 is 14 amino acids. The ends were cut back, 0 bases at V and 0 bases at J, with 7 bases in the middle. In DNA form, the CDR3 reads TGTGCCAGCAGCTTGGGAGTTCTCTCCTACGAGCAGTACTTC. It specifies CASSLGVLSYEQYF.

The V gene is TRBV11-2, the J gene TRBJ1-1; D ambiguous. The length of the CDR3 is 16 residues. The germline V and J ends were trimmed by 0 bases and 0 bases, with 11 bases remaining between them. Germline V gene lookup returns CDR1 SGHAT and CDR2 FQNNGV. The CDR3 protein is CASSLDAQFMNTEAFF. The CDR3 DNA reads as TGTGCCAGCAGCTTAGATGCCCAGTTCATGAACACTGAAGCTTTCTTT.

The rearrangement links TRBV9 to TRBJ2-1; 7 bases agree with TRBD2. The CDR3 extends over 13 amino acids. V gave up 2 bases and J gave up 9 bases; unmatched junction bases: 5. The germline gives CDR1 SGDLS, CDR2 YYNGEE. The DNA of the CDR3 is TGTGCCAGCAGCGTCAGACTAGCAGGTGAGCAGTTCTTC. Amino acids: CASSVRLAGEQFF.

This sequence joins TRBV5-1 and TRBJ2-2; the D is unclear. The CDR3 totals 15 residues. CDR1 and CDR2 from the germline V gene are SGHRS and YFSETQ. Trimming took 4 bases from V and 4 from J, leaving 14 bases between them. CDR3 in amino acids: CASSNGPLTTGELFF. The CDR3 nucleotides read TGCGCCAGCAGCAACGGACCCTTAACCACCGGGGAGCTGTTTTTT.

CDR3 region: CASSAPGTGLFF. The DNA of the CDR3 is TGTGCCAGCAGCGCCCCCGGGACAGGGCTATTCTTC. This chain uses TRBV9 with TRBJ2-1; 9 bases fit TRBD1. This CDR3 is 12 amino acids long. Germline lookup yields CDR1 SGDLS and CDR2 YYNGEE. The V and J ends lost 3 bases and 16 bases, in that order; junction bases with no gene match: 8.